This T cell receptor (beta chain) came from a study of blood T cell repertoires in COVID-19. Study background: Nucleic acid was either cDNA or gDNA, and it came from T cells, B-cell-depleted T cells, or PBMCs.

Produced via immunoSEQ multiplex PCR; TCRdb's table is partial and in-frame only. Of roughly 150,000 clones listed, around 89% are singletons. This TCR was sampled from a man aged 45 to 65 who had recovered from COVID-19. The material sequenced was peripheral blood.

The CDR3 here is CSVGQGMRADTQYF. In DNA, the CDR3 is TGCAGCGTTGGGCAGGGGATGCGGGCAGATACGCAGTATTTT. This chain connects TRBV29-1 to TRBJ2-3; D might be TRBD1 (6 bases). Germline values: CDR1 SQVTM, CDR2 ANQGSEA. The CDR3 has 14 residues. Deletions cut 4 bases from V and 4 bases from J, with 15 bases between.